The 27 T cell receptor beta chains below all came from one sample that was sequenced in a study of cytomegalovirus exposure and HLA in healthy donors. The PCR was carried out with 60 Vbeta primers and 13 Jbeta primers. Libraries were prepared by immunoSEQ multiplex PCR; TCRdb keeps only in-frame clonotypes and omits some of them. The profile shows fewer than 250,000 clones, about 80% of them singletons. Sequences were obtained from PBMCs. Receptor source: a male donor in good health and CMV-seronegative.

This clone was counted between two and nine times. The rearrangement links TRBV6-5 to TRBJ1-2, with 8 bases aligning to TRBD1. Per the germline V gene, CDR1 is MNHEY and CDR2 is SVGAGI. V dropped 6 bases and J dropped 2; count of bases not matched to a gene: 2. The CDR3 is 13 residues long. CDR3 protein: CASSRDRNYGYTF. DNA of the CDR3: TGTGCCAGCAGCAGGGACAGGAACTATGGCTACACCTTC.

The chain combines TRBV15 with TRBJ1-1; perhaps TRBD1 as D (6 bases). CDR3 length: 15 amino acids. V was trimmed by 2 bases and J by 0 bases, leaving 10 bases between them. The germline V gene encodes CDR1 LNHNV and CDR2 YYDKDF (reference sequence). CDR3 sequence: CATSRPGQLNTEAFF. CDR3 nucleotide sequence: TGTGCCACCAGCAGACCTGGACAGTTGAACACTGAAGCTTTCTTT.

The chain links TRBV28 to TRBJ2-1; TRBD2 aligns across 11 bases. With V trimmed by 5 bases and J by 8 bases, 5 bases remained unmatched. The CDR3 runs 14 residues. Looked up from germline, CDR1 is MDHEN and CDR2 is SYDVKM. The CDR3 nucleotides are TGTGCCAGCAGTCGTAGCGGGAGGGCCGATGAGCAGTTCTTC. It encodes CASSRSGRADEQFF.

The rearrangement joins TRBV9 to TRBJ1-3; D gene ambiguous. The CDR3 runs to 16 residues. Germline V lookup: CDR1 SGDLS, CDR2 YYNGEE. Trimming stripped 5 bases from V and 0 bases from J, with 15 bases between. The CDR3 nucleotides are TGTGCCAGCAGACAGTGGATTCCAAGCTCTGGAAACACCATATATTTT. Protein sequence: CASRQWIPSSGNTIYF.

The chain has TRBV19 and TRBJ2-3; 13 bases are shared with TRBD2. V shed 3 bases and J 5 bases; nucleotides not matched to a gene: 8. The CDR3 runs 17 residues. Per the germline V gene, CDR1 is LNHDA and CDR2 is SQIVND (reference sequence). The CDR3 bases are TGTGCCAGTAGTATCACCGGGACTAGCGGGGTGGTAGATACGCAGTATTTT. Protein: CASSITGTSGVVDTQYF.

The chain joins TRBV7-2 to TRBJ2-3; TRBD2 is a possible D gene (6 bases). Germline V gene data show CDR1 as SGHTA and CDR2 as FQGNSA. This CDR3 has 14 residues. Trimming took 7 bases from V and 7 from J, leaving 18 bases between them. The chain's CDR3 is CASTPQGSGNTQYF. The CDR3 region has the DNA TGTGCCAGCACCCCCCAGGGTAGCGGTAATACGCAGTATTTT. Full variable domain (missing parts from reference TRBV7-2 and TRBJ2-3): GAGVSQSPSNKVTEKGKDVELRCDPISGHTALYWYRQSLGQGLEFLIYFQGNSAPDKSGLPSDRFSAERTGGSVSTLTIQRTQQEDSAVYLCASTPQGSGNTQYFGPGTRLTVL.

The chain couples TRBV9 to TRBJ1-4; the match to TRBD1 covers 8 bases. The germline V gene has CDR1 SGDLS and CDR2 YYNGEE. J lost 0 bases, V lost 4 bases, and 8 bases had no gene match. There are 17 residues in the CDR3. CDR3 nucleotide sequence: TGTGCCAGCAGCCCCGGACAGGGCCGCGCAACTAATGAAAAACTGTTTTTT. This sequence encodes CASSPGQGRATNEKLFF.

This chain joins TRBV6-5 and TRBJ2-7, with 11 bases lining up with TRBD1. The CDR3 contains 15 residues. The trim removed 2 bases at V and 4 bases at J, leaving 4 bases unmatched. Germline CDR1 is MNHEY and CDR2 is SVGAGI. In nucleotides, the CDR3 is TGTGCCAGCAGTTACGGACAGGGGGCTCAATACGAGCAGTACTTC. Its translation is CASSYGQGAQYEQYF.

This chain uses TRBV27 with TRBJ1-2; TRBD1 is a possible D gene (5 bases). The CDR3 contains 16 residues. Between the trimmed V and J ends, which lost 3 bases and 1 base, there was a span of 15 bases. Germline V CDR1 and CDR2: MNHEY, SMNVEV (reference sequence). As DNA, the CDR3 is TGTGCCAGCAGTTTCGCTTGGGGCCCTGATAACTATGGCTACACCTTC. Its protein is CASSFAWGPDNYGYTF.

This clone was seen more than once but under ten times. The CDR3 DNA reads TGTGCCAGCAGCTTAGCCGGGGTAGGCTATGGCTACACCTTC. As protein: CASSLAGVGYGYTF. The chain uses TRBV11-2 and TRBJ1-2; no definite D call. Germline loops: CDR1 SGHAT, CDR2 FQNNGV. The germline V and J ends were trimmed by 1 base and 4 bases, with 10 bases remaining between them. The length of the CDR3 is 14 residues.

This chain connects TRBV25-1 to TRBJ1-2; no clear D gene. The CDR3 extends over 14 amino acids. From germline, CDR1 is MGHDK and CDR2 SYGVNS. The V end was cut by 3 bases, the J end by 3 bases, with 11 bases between. CDR3 DNA sequence: TGTGCCAGCAGTGATTCTGGCAGCGACTATGGCTACACCTTC. It translates to CASSDSGSDYGYTF.

The chain is built from TRBV4-1 and TRBJ2-3; weak D call: TRBD2 (7 bases). The V end lost 4 bases, the J end lost 7 bases, and 21 bases lay between the germline ends. The CDR3 loop spans 16 amino acids. Germline-derived CDR1 and CDR2 are MGHRA and YSYEKL. The chain's CDR3 is CASSRPGAAGRNTQYF. In DNA form, the CDR3 reads TGCGCCAGCAGCCGCCCGGGGGCAGCGGGGAGAAATACGCAGTATTTT.

This clone was seen only once. This rearrangement joins TRBV19 to TRBJ2-7; 8 nucleotides agree with TRBD2. Germline V gene lookup returns CDR1 LNHDA and CDR2 SQIVND (reference sequence). The trim removed 5 bases at V and 2 bases at J, leaving 8 bases unmatched. This CDR3 comprises 15 residues. This chain's CDR3 is CASSAGTGRAYEQYF. For the CDR3, the DNA is TGTGCCAGTAGTGCAGGGACCGGGAGGGCCTACGAGCAGTACTTC.

This clone was counted a single time. V is TRBV6-6 and J is TRBJ2-7; 9 bases fit TRBD1. The V gene's germline CDR1 is MNHNY and CDR2 SVGAGI (reference sequence). J lost 2 bases, V lost 6 bases, and 5 bases had no gene match. This CDR3 region has 14 residues. The CDR3 loop reads CASSWGQGPYEQYF. The CDR3 nucleotides read TGTGCCAGCAGCTGGGGACAGGGCCCCTACGAGCAGTACTTC.

The chain employs TRBV4-2 and TRBJ2-1, with unresolved D. Trimming pared 6 bases from V and 5 bases from J, leaving 5 bases between. In germline, CDR1 is LGHNA, CDR2 YNFKEQ. The CDR3 length is 11 residues. Here the CDR3 DNA reads TGTGCCAGCAGTCCAGACAATGAGCAGTTCTTC. It codes for CASSPDNEQFF.

The chain has TRBV6-5 and TRBJ2-1; unclear D gene. V was trimmed by 0 bases and J by 5 bases, leaving 11 bases between them. This CDR3 region has 15 residues. The germline V gene has CDR1 MNHEY and CDR2 SVGAGI. The CDR3 loop is CASSYSSGGHNEQFF. The CDR3 nucleotides read TGTGCCAGCAGTTACTCGAGTGGCGGCCACAATGAGCAGTTCTTC.

The genes are TRBV5-6 and TRBJ2-7; 10 nucleotides line up with TRBD1. Germline V gene data show CDR1 as SGHDT and CDR2 as YYEEEE. This CDR3 has 15 residues. Trimming cost V 4 bases and J 3 bases; bases outside gene matches: 7. The CDR3 DNA reads TGTGCCAGCAGCGGACAGGGGGTCGGGCGCTACGAGCAGTACTTC. As protein: CASSGQGVGRYEQYF.

This rearrangement joins TRBV7-8 to TRBJ1-6; D may be TRBD1 (5 bases). Trimming took 6 bases from V and 5 from J, leaving 17 bases between them. The CDR3 contains 16 residues. The germline V gene has CDR1 SGHVS and CDR2 FQNEAQ. Written as DNA, the CDR3 is TGTGCCAGCAGGGGGGGGGAAAGAATTGATAATTCACCCCTCCACTTT. Residues: CASRGGERIDNSPLHF. The full variable domain, completed using reference TRBV7-8 and TRBJ1-6, is GAGVSQSPRYKVAKRGQDVALRCDPISGHVSLFWYQQALGQGPEFLTYFQNEAQLDKSGLPSDRFFAERPEGSVSTLKIQRTQQEDSAVYLCASRGGERIDNSPLHFGNGTRLTVT.

The genes are TRBV5-1 and TRBJ1-4; 7 bases agree with TRBD1. Germline CDR1 reads SGHRS; CDR2 reads YFSETQ. The CDR3 sequence is 12 residues long. The trim removed 7 bases at V and 6 bases at J, leaving 3 bases unmatched. The CDR3 DNA follows: TGCGCCAGCCGGGACAGCCATGAAAAACTGTTTTTT. Its translation: CASRDSHEKLFF.

This clone was found once. V gene TRBV6-5 combines with J gene TRBJ1-2; the D gene is possibly TRBD1 (5 bases). The CDR3 spans 13 residues. The germline V gene encodes CDR1 MNHEY and CDR2 SVGAGI. Deletions cut 5 bases from V and 4 bases from J, with 11 bases between. DNA for the CDR3: TGTGCCAGCAGTCAGACAGAGTCCTATGGCTACACCTTC. Protein sequence: CASSQTESYGYTF.

In nucleotides, the CDR3 is TGCGCCAGCAGCCAATCGGACACGAACACTGAAGCTTTCTTT. Translation: CASSQSDTNTEAFF. This chain uses TRBV4-3 with TRBJ1-1, with D perhaps TRBD1 (5 bases). Germline CDR1 LGHNA, CDR2 YSLEER. The CDR3 loop spans 14 amino acids. V lost 2 bases to trimming and J lost 1 base, with 8 bases between them.

The rearrangement links TRBV5-1 to TRBJ1-2; 9 bases fit TRBD1. After removal of 0 bases from V and 5 bases from J, the junction contained 2 bases not matched to a gene. Looked up from germline, CDR1 is SGHRS and CDR2 is YFSETQ. The CDR3 totals 14 residues. DNA for the CDR3: TGCGCCAGCAGCTTGGAAGGGACAGGGTATGGCTACACCTTC. Protein product: CASSLEGTGYGYTF.

The chain employs TRBV11-2 and TRBJ2-2; D not certain. Trimming took 5 bases from V and 1 from J, leaving 8 bases between them. The V gene's germline CDR1 is SGHAT and CDR2 FQNNGV. This CDR3 spans 14 amino acids. The CDR3: CASSVYMNTGELFF. DNA for the CDR3: TGTGCCAGCAGCGTTTACATGAACACCGGGGAGCTGTTTTTT.

The chain combines TRBV10-1 with TRBJ2-1; possible D gene TRBD2, 6 bases. The CDR3 length is 15 residues. CDR1 WNHNN and CDR2 SYGVQD come from the germline V gene (reference sequence). V lost 5 bases and J lost 0, with 11 bases in between. In DNA form, the CDR3 reads TGCGCCAGCAGTCCGGGACTGATCTCCTACAATGAGCAGTTCTTC. It specifies CASSPGLISYNEQFF.

The chain recombines TRBV7-9 with TRBJ2-1, with 7 bases that match TRBD2. V lost 8 bases, J lost 2 bases, and 6 bases stayed unmatched. Germline-derived CDR1 and CDR2 are SEHNR and FQNEAQ (reference sequence). This CDR3 is 14 amino acids long. The CDR3 here is CASGREDTYNEQFF. The CDR3 nucleotides are TGTGCCAGCGGCCGGGAGGACACCTACAATGAGCAGTTCTTC.

V usage is TRBV5-1 and J usage is TRBJ2-1; 9 positions agree with TRBD1. The CDR3 runs to 14 residues. Germline assignment: CDR1 SGHRS and CDR2 YFSETQ. V lost 6 bases, J lost 6 bases, and 7 bases stayed unmatched. The CDR3, as DNA: TGCGCCAGCACTCAGACAGGGGGATCCAATGAGCAGTTCTTC. This gives the protein CASTQTGGSNEQFF.

This clone came up once. The chain uses TRBV7-8 and TRBJ2-7; D is possibly TRBD2 (5 bases). Trimming cost V 2 bases and J 4 bases, with 15 bases left between them. Per germline, CDR1 SGHVS and CDR2 FQNEAQ. CDR3 size: 15 residues. CDR3 residues: CASSLPRGPTYEQYF. DNA for the CDR3: TGTGCCAGCAGCTTACCTCGAGGGCCTACGTACGAGCAGTACTTC.